Listed below are T cell receptor beta chains from one sample, sequenced in a study of CD8+CD57+ T cells in acquired aplastic anemia. One entry per CDR3 protein, called by TCRdb with MiXCR from the reads. This table has hundreds of thousands of distinct CDR3 sequences, 50% to 70% appearing once. Specimen: sorted CD4+, CD8+, or CD8+CD57+ T cells (not recorded which) from PBMCs. These receptors all come from a human donor with severe aplastic anemia or a healthy control (not recorded which). The CDR3 runs from the conserved cysteine through the conserved F or W. The D gene is left open where the match is weak. Rows may omit the clone size; those that give it use once, few, many or a size class.

j_call clone_size v_call d_call cdr3_aa cdr3_nt
TRBJ2-6 NA TRBV19 NA CASSIGDTRLSGANVLTF TGTGCCAGTAGTATAGGGGACACCAGACTCTCTGGGGCCAACGTCCTGACTTTC
TRBJ1-6 NA TRBV5-1 TRBD1 CASSTGQGDNSPLHF TGCGCCAGCAGCACCGGACAGGGAGATAATTCACCCCTCCACTTT
TRBJ1-3 NA TRBV2 NA CARETVSGNTIYF TGTGCCAGAGAGACAGTCTCTGGAAACACCATATATTTT
TRBJ2-5 NA TRBV20-1 TRBD1 CSTKGQGACETQYF TGCAGTACTAAGGGACAGGGGGCTTGCGAGACCCAGTACTTC
TRBJ1-2 NA TRBV10-3 NA CASSRDPGYGYTF TGTGCCAGTTCTAGGGACCCTGGCTATGGCTACACCTTC
TRBJ2-5 many TRBV7-7 TRBD2 CASSPREGRETQYF TGTGCTAGCAGCCCCAGGGAGGGGCGAGAGACCCAGTACTTC
TRBJ2-2 NA TRBV15 NA CATSPPNKMPGELFF TGTGCCACCAGCCCCCCCAATAAGATGCCCGGGGAGCTGTTTTTT
TRBJ2-1 NA TRBV7-7 TRBD2 CASSSSGGWNEQFF TGTGCTAGCAGTTCGAGCGGGGGCTGGAATGAGCAGTTCTTC
TRBJ1-2 NA TRBV7-2 NA CASSLLTAGAGYGYTF TGTGCCAGCAGCTTATTGACGGCCGGGGCTGGTTATGGCTACACCTTC
TRBJ2-7 many TRBV6-1 NA CASSEQGKEHF TGTGCCAGCAGTGAACAGGGTAAGGAGCACTTC
TRBJ2-1 NA TRBV7-8 TRBD2 CASSLEKTSPYNEQFF TGTGCCAGCAGCTTAGAGAAGACTAGCCCCTACAATGAGCAGTTCTTC
TRBJ2-1 NA TRBV20-1 NA CSARPLGSYNEQFF TGCAGTGCGAGACCACTAGGCTCCTACAATGAGCAGTTCTTC
TRBJ1-2 NA TRBV7-2 NA CASSPPVDSGYTF TGTGCAAGCAGCCCCCCGGTGGATTCGGGCTACACCTTC
TRBJ1-1 NA TRBV5-5 NA CASSLGGALNTEAFF TGTGCCAGCAGCTTGGGGGGAGCCCTTAACACTGAAGCTTTCTTT
TRBJ1-1 many TRBV12-3/TRBV12-4 TRBD1 CASSPTGDREAFF TGTGCCAGCAGCCCGACAGGGGACCGTGAAGCTTTCTTT
TRBJ1-2 many TRBV5-6 NA CASTPGQGIVGGYGYTF TGTGCCAGCACCCCCGGGCAGGGAATAGTTGGGGGTTATGGCTACACCTTC
TRBJ1-1 many TRBV19 NA CASRPSPGLERERGAFF TGTGCCAGTAGACCCTCTCCGGGATTGGAGCGGGAGCGAGGAGCTTTCTTT
TRBJ2-3 few TRBV7-9 NA CASSRGLEVQYF TGTGCCAGCAGCCGTGGCCTAGAGGTGCAGTATTTT
TRBJ2-2 many TRBV12-3/TRBV12-4 NA CATSAQGMGVTGELFF TGTGCCACCTCAGCGCAGGGAATGGGGGTTACCGGGGAGCTGTTTTTT
TRBJ1-1 NA TRBV3-1 NA CASSQDWGGAFF TGTGCCAGCAGCCAAGACTGGGGAGGGGCTTTCTTT
TRBJ2-1 NA TRBV19 TRBD2 CASRRESSYNEQFF TGTGCCAGTAGGCGGGAGAGCTCCTACAATGAGCAGTTCTTC
TRBJ2-1 many TRBV6-2/TRBV6-3 TRBD1 CASRNTGTGVNNEQFF TGTGCCAGCAGGAACACCGGGACAGGGGTTAACAATGAGCAGTTCTTC
TRBJ2-5 few TRBV20-1 TRBD2 CSATLAGAGETQYF TGCAGTGCCACACTAGCGGGAGCCGGTGAGACCCAGTACTTC
TRBJ2-7 NA TRBV5-1 NA CASSLSQGGGEQYF TGCGCCAGCAGCTTGTCGCAGGGCGGTGGCGAGCAGTACTTC
TRBJ2-5 NA TRBV7-8 NA CASSLGPQGPETQYF TGTGCCAGCAGCTTAGGACCTCAGGGTCCCGAGACCCAGTACTTC
TRBJ1-1 few TRBV25-1 NA CASSPNRDSTEAFF TGTGCCAGCAGTCCTAATAGGGATAGCACTGAAGCTTTCTTT
TRBJ2-1 NA TRBV20-1 TRBD2 CSARDQGLGDHGAQFF TGCAGTGCTAGAGATCAGGGACTAGGGGACCATGGGGCGCAGTTCTTC
TRBJ2-7 many TRBV9 TRBD2 CASSLDRGGYHEQYF TGTGCCAGCAGCCTTGATCGGGGGGGGTACCACGAGCAGTACTTC
TRBJ1-4 many TRBV12-3/TRBV12-4 TRBD1 CASSLAQGPPEKLFF TGTGCCAGCAGTTTAGCACAGGGGCCCCCTGAAAAACTGTTTTTT
TRBJ1-1 many TRBV28 NA CASSITGHMNTEAFF TGTGCCAGCAGTATCACGGGACACATGAACACTGAAGCTTTCTTT
TRBJ2-1 NA TRBV20-1 NA CSASERASSYNEQFF TGCAGTGCTAGCGAGCGGGCCAGCTCCTACAATGAGCAGTTCTTC
TRBJ1-2 once TRBV7-9 NA CASSLGVGGRGYTF TGTGCCAGCAGCTTAGGAGTAGGGGGTCGTGGCTACACCTTC
TRBJ2-3 many TRBV6-1 NA CASLLFTQYF TGTGCCAGCTTACTCTTTACGCAGTATTTT
TRBJ1-1 NA TRBV28 NA CAGRPTREAPEAFF TGTGCCGGCAGACCTACTCGGGAAGCGCCTGAAGCTTTCTTT
TRBJ2-5 many TRBV7-6 NA CASSLAGGETQYF TGTGCCAGCAGCTTAGCGGGCGGGGAGACCCAGTACTTC
TRBJ2-2 NA TRBV7-9 NA CASSRSALRGAGELFF TGTGCCAGCAGCCGCTCGGCCCTCAGGGGAGCCGGGGAGCTGTTTTTT
TRBJ2-3 NA TRBV15 NA CATSTSPSDTQYF TGTGCCACCAGCACGAGTCCCAGCGATACGCAGTATTTT
TRBJ2-5 many TRBV18 TRBD2 CASSPGTSGVQETQYF TGTGCCAGCTCACCGGGGACTAGCGGGGTGCAAGAGACCCAGTACTTC
TRBJ1-6 many TRBV7-7 NA CASSSPLPIRTGSPLHF TGTGCTAGCAGCTCCCCCCTCCCAATAAGGACTGGTTCACCCCTCCACTTT
TRBJ1-6 NA TRBV12-3/TRBV12-4 NA CASSYTENSPLHF TGTGCCAGCAGTTACACAGAAAATTCACCCCTCCACTTT
TRBJ1-6 few TRBV20-1 TRBD1 CSATDRVSPLHF TGCAGTGCCACGGACAGGGTTTCACCCCTCCACTTT
TRBJ2-5 many TRBV10-1 TRBD2 CASAMGGGTQETQYF TGCGCCAGCGCCATGGGCGGGGGAACCCAAGAGACCCAGTACTTC
TRBJ2-5 NA TRBV5-1 TRBD1 CASSTGQGLLTQYF TGCGCCAGCAGCACGGGACAGGGACTTTTGACCCAGTACTTC
TRBJ2-1 many TRBV20-1 TRBD2 CSARDPQTSGGNEQFF TGCAGTGCTAGAGATCCGCAGACTAGCGGGGGGAATGAGCAGTTCTTC